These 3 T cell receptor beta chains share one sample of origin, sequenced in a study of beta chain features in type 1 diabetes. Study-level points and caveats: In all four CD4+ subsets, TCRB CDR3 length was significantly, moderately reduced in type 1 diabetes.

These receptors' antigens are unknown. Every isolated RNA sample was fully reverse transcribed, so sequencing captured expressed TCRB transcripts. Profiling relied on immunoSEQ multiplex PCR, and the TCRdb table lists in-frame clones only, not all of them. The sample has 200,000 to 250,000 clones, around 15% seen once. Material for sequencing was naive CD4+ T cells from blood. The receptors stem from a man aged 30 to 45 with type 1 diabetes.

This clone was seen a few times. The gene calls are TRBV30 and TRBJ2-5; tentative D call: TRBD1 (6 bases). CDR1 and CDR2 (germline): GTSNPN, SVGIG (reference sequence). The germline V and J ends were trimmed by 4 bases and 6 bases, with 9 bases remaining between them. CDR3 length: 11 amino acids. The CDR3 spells CAWTGAKTQYF. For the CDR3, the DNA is TGTGCCTGGACAGGGGCCAAGACCCAGTACTTC.

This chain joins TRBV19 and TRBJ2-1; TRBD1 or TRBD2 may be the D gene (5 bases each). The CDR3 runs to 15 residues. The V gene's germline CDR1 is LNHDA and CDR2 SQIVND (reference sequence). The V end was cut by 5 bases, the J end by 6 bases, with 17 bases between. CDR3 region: CASSSPGRPINEQFF. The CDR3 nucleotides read TGTGCCAGTAGTTCGCCGGGACGGCCAATCAATGAGCAGTTCTTC.

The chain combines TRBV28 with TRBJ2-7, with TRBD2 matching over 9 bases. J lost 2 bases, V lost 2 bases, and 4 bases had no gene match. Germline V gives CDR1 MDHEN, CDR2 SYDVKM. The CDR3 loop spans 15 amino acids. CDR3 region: CASSLLAGKTYEQYF. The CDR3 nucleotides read TGTGCCAGCAGTTTACTAGCGGGGAAAACCTACGAGCAGTACTTC.